This TCR beta chain is from a study of beta chain features in type 1 diabetes. The study's findings and limits: Type 1 diabetes patients showed a moderate but significant shortening of TCRB CDR3s in all four CD4+ subsets. Diminished insertions and augmented deletions at VDJ junctions characterized type 1 diabetes patients. The study found that naive, central memory and Treg TCRB repertoires appeared more similar in patients than in healthy donors. Overrepresentation of cells with high TCR expression could result from cDNA sequencing.

Via CD45RO/CCR7/CD25/CD127/CD95/CD27, cells of the CD4+ naive, central memory, regulatory and stem cell-like memory subsets were sorted. Of the isolated RNA, all was reverse transcribed, and so the sequenced material was expressed TCRB transcripts. This table comes from immunoSEQ multiplex PCR, and its TCRdb copy is limited to in-frame clones, with some not included. The sample yields 550,000 to 850,000 clones, under 15% seen once. This clone occurred a few times. No antigen is known for it. The material sequenced was naive CD4+ T cells from blood. The clonotype originates from a man aged 18 to 29 with type 1 diabetes.

The CDR3 nucleotides read TGTGCCAGCAGCTTTGACCGACTAGCGCAGTACTTC. This translates into CASSFDRLAQYF. The chain recombines TRBV11-2 with TRBJ2-5, with 8 bases aligning to TRBD2. After removal of 3 bases from V and 11 bases from J, the junction contained 5 bases not matched to a gene. Germline lookup yields CDR1 SGHAT and CDR2 FQNNGV. The CDR3 consists of 12 residues.